These 31 T cell receptor beta chains share one sample of origin, sequenced in a study of cytomegalovirus exposure and HLA in healthy donors. The PCR used 60 Vbeta and 13 Jbeta primers. Generated by immunoSEQ multiplex PCR, the TCRdb table keeps only in-frame clones and is missing some. The sample carries 100,000 to 150,000 clones, around three quarters recorded once. The source material was PBMCs. These receptors were collected from a woman aged 35 to 49 in good health and CMV-seropositive.

V gene TRBV7-9 combines with J gene TRBJ2-1, with D possibly being TRBD2 (8 bases). The CDR3 is made up of 18 amino acids. CDR1 is SEHNR and CDR2 is FQNEAQ in the germline V gene (reference sequence). Trimming removed 2 bases at V and 4 bases at J, with 21 bases between. In nucleotides, the CDR3 is TGTGCCAGCAGCTTAAGGGCTAGCGGGTTCAGGGGGTACAATGAGCAGTTCTTC. Residues: CASSLRASGFRGYNEQFF.

The chain employs TRBV28 and TRBJ2-7, with D possibly matching TRBD1 (5 bases). This CDR3 contains 14 residues. V lost 2 bases and J lost 7, with 15 bases in between. Germline CDR1 MDHEN, CDR2 SYDVKM. The CDR3 protein is CASSLGSGQDEQYF. The CDR3 DNA is TGTGCCAGCAGTTTAGGGTCAGGGCAGGATGAGCAGTACTTC.

This rearrangement joins TRBV2 to TRBJ1-4; D ambiguous. This CDR3 contains 13 residues. Germline loops: CDR1 SNHLY, CDR2 FYNNEI. V shed 5 bases and J shed 4 bases, with 8 bases lying between them. The CDR3 coding sequence is TGTGCCAGCAGTAGACCGGGTAATGAAAAACTGTTTTTT. This translates into CASSRPGNEKLFF.

This CDR3 is CASSEGTGLEQYF. The CDR3 DNA reads TGTGCCAGCAGTGAGGGGACAGGGCTCGAGCAGTACTTC. This rearrangement joins TRBV2 to TRBJ2-7, with 9 positions matching TRBD1. The CDR3 consists of 13 residues. From germline, CDR1 is SNHLY and CDR2 FYNNEI. V was pared by 3 bases and J by 6 bases, with 3 bases of the junction left unmatched.

This clone was observed a few times. The rearrangement joins TRBV7-2 to TRBJ2-2; 7 positions agree with TRBD1. The length of the CDR3 is 15 residues. Germline V gene lookup returns CDR1 SGHTA and CDR2 FQGNSA. The ends lost 2 bases at V and 6 bases at J; junction bases unmatched: 6. The CDR3 DNA reads as TGTGCCAGCAGCTTAAGTGTGCAGGGGGCCGGGGAGCTGTTTTTT. This codes for CASSLSVQGAGELFF. Full variable domain (outside the CDR3, taken from reference TRBV7-2 and TRBJ2-2): GAGVSQSPSNKVTEKGKDVELRCDPISGHTALYWYRQSLGQGLEFLIYFQGNSAPDKSGLPSDRFSAERTGGSVSTLTIQRTQQEDSAVYLCASSLSVQGAGELFFGEGSRLTVL.

This clone was observed a handful of times. The J gene is TRBJ2-5, the V gene TRBV5-1; 8 nucleotides align to TRBD1. The J call may be in error: the DNA end matches TRBJ2-7 better. CDR1 and CDR2 (germline): SGHRS, YFSETQ. The CDR3 spans 17 residues. The CDR3 nucleotides read TGCGCCAGCAGCTTGGGCTTAACAGGGGGAGGAACCTACGAGCAGTACTTC. Encoded protein: CASSLGLTGGGTYEQYF.

This chain links TRBV5-1 with TRBJ2-2, with 9 bases matching TRBD1. The CDR3 has 16 residues. Germline CDR1 SGHRS, CDR2 YFSETQ. The V gene end was trimmed by 3 bases and the J gene end by 4 bases; junction bases not matched to a gene: 7. CDR3 sequence (DNA): TGCGCCAGCAGCTCAGGACAGGGGCGAATCACCGGGGAGCTGTTTTTT. Translation gives CASSSGQGRITGELFF.

The V and J genes are TRBV4-2 and TRBJ2-7; the match to TRBD2 covers 7 bases. CDR1 and CDR2 (germline): LGHNA, YNFKEQ. CDR3 length equals 15 residues. J gave up 1 base and V 5 bases, and 8 bases lay outside the gene matches. CDR3 loop: CASSYASGQSYEQYF. DNA for the CDR3: TGTGCCAGCAGCTACGCTAGCGGTCAATCCTACGAGCAGTACTTC.

The V call is TRBV6-1, the J call TRBJ1-1; no clear D. Deletions cut 6 bases from V and 7 bases from J, with 6 bases between. The CDR3 consists of 10 residues. Germline CDR1 MNHNS, CDR2 SASEGT. The CDR3 DNA is TGTGCCAGCAGGGGAGGTGAAGCTTTCTTT. Translating gives CASRGGEAFF.

The V and J genes are TRBV28 and TRBJ2-3; 11 positions agree with TRBD2. The CDR3 has 16 amino acids. Germline CDR1 MDHEN, CDR2 SYDVKM. With V trimmed by 4 bases and J by 5 bases, 8 bases remained unmatched. This CDR3 reads CASSSTSGNRGDTQYF. The CDR3 coding sequence is TGTGCCAGCAGTTCGACTAGCGGGAACCGCGGAGATACGCAGTATTTT. Complete variable domain (other parts from reference TRBV28 and TRBJ2-3): DVKVTQSSRYLVKRTGEKVFLECVQDMDHENMFWYRQDPGLGLRLIYFSYDVKMKEKGDIPEGYSVSREKKERFSLILESASTNQTSMYLCASSSTSGNRGDTQYFGPGTRLTVL.

This chain joins TRBV6-1 and TRBJ2-1, with TRBD2 as a possible D gene (5 bases). V lost 5 bases, J lost 0 bases, and 11 bases lay in between. This CDR3 spans 15 amino acids. In germline, CDR1 is MNHNS, CDR2 SASEGT. The CDR3 is CASSSADSSYNEQFF. DNA for the CDR3: TGTGCCAGCAGTTCAGCGGATAGCTCCTACAATGAGCAGTTCTTC.

The chain recombines TRBV6-5 with TRBJ2-7; maybe TRBD1 (6 bases). Germline CDR1 is MNHEY and CDR2 is SVGAGI. The V gene lost 5 bases and the J gene lost 3 bases, with 11 bases spanning the gap. This CDR3 has 13 residues. The CDR3: CASSRQDFYEQYF. CDR3 nucleotide sequence: TGTGCCAGCAGTCGACAGGATTTCTACGAGCAGTACTTC.

This chain joins TRBV18 and TRBJ2-1; no reliable D call. V lost 0 bases to trimming and J lost 8 bases, with 11 bases between them. The germline V gene has CDR1 KGHSH and CDR2 LQKENI. CDR3 length: 14 residues. The CDR3 protein is CASSPPQPRDEQFF. The CDR3 DNA reads as TGTGCCAGCTCACCACCCCAGCCCCGGGATGAGCAGTTCTTC.

The gene calls are TRBV7-9 and TRBJ2-4; D uncertain. This CDR3 contains 14 residues. The V gene lost 4 bases and the J gene lost 3 bases, with 10 bases spanning the gap. Germline V CDR1 and CDR2: SEHNR, FQNEAQ (reference sequence). DNA for the CDR3: TGTGCCAGCAGCTCGCCCCGGAGCAAAAACATTCAGTACTTC. It encodes CASSSPRSKNIQYF. The complete variable domain, with remaining parts taken from reference TRBV7-9 and TRBJ2-4, reads DTGVSQNPRHKITKRGQNVTFRCDPISEHNRLYWYRQTLGQGPEFLTYFQNEAQLEKSRLLSDRFSAERPKGSFSTLEIQRTEQGDSAMYLCASSSPRSKNIQYFGAGTRLSVL.

This chain connects TRBV6-1 to TRBJ1-3, with unresolved D. With 5 bases removed from V and 0 bases from J, the gap between germline ends came to 11 bases. This CDR3 has 15 residues. Germline loops: CDR1 MNHNS, CDR2 SASEGT. CDR3 sequence reads: CASSKDGNSGNTIYF. The DNA for the CDR3 is TGTGCCAGCAGTAAAGACGGGAACTCTGGAAACACCATATATTTT.

The chain is built from TRBV10-3 and TRBJ1-3; no definite D call. This CDR3 region has 15 residues. Germline V gene lookup returns CDR1 ENHRY and CDR2 SYGVKD. V lost 0 bases, J lost 0 bases, and 6 bases lay in between. In DNA, the CDR3 is TGTGCCATCAGTGAGTCTACCGGCTCTGGAAACACCATATATTTT. Residues: CAISESTGSGNTIYF.

This clone occurred a few times. The chain carries TRBV11-2 and TRBJ2-3; 10 bases match TRBD2. Germline CDR1 SGHAT, CDR2 FQNNGV. Trimming took 2 bases from V and 3 from J; bases not matched to a gene: 11. This CDR3 contains 18 residues. Here the CDR3 reads CASSLTPRTSGLTDTQYF. CDR3 nucleotide sequence: TGTGCCAGCAGCTTAACCCCCCGGACTAGCGGTCTTACAGATACGCAGTATTTT.

The V and J genes are TRBV7-2 and TRBJ2-2, with D tentatively TRBD2 (5 bases). The V gene's germline CDR1 is SGHTA and CDR2 FQGNSA. The CDR3 is 16 amino acids. The V and J ends lost 3 bases and 0 bases respectively, with 11 bases between them. Here the CDR3 DNA reads TGTGCCAGCAGCTTCCGCGGGTCCCCGAACACCGGGGAGCTGTTTTTT. This codes for CASSFRGSPNTGELFF.

This chain uses TRBV27 with TRBJ1-1; 8 bases align to TRBD1. Germline V gives CDR1 MNHEY, CDR2 SMNVEV (reference sequence). V was clipped by 3 bases and J by 4 bases; unmatched bases: 4. This CDR3 has 14 amino acids. The CDR3 is CASSLPGGFTEAFF. In DNA form, the CDR3 reads TGTGCCAGCAGTTTGCCAGGGGGCTTCACTGAAGCTTTCTTT.

This clone was seen a handful of times. The V gene is TRBV2, the J gene TRBJ1-3, with no clear D. Trimming pared 4 bases from V and 6 bases from J, leaving 10 bases between. CDR1 is SNHLY, CDR2 FYNNEI, per germline. The CDR3 sequence is 13 residues long. The CDR3 coding sequence is TGTGCCAGCAGTGGGGAGACACCAAACACCATATATTTT. This sequence encodes CASSGETPNTIYF. The full variable domain, with the rest looked up from reference TRBV2 and TRBJ1-3, is EPEVTQTPSHQVTQMGQEVILRCVPISNHLYFYWYRQILGQKVEFLVSFYNNEISEKSEIFDDQFSVERPDGSNFTLKIRSTKLEDSAMYFCASSGETPNTIYFGEGSWLTVV.

The chain carries TRBV29-1 and TRBJ2-1, with TRBD1 matching over 12 bases. Trimming at V came to 4 bases and at J to 7 bases, leaving 5 bases not matched to a gene. The CDR3 runs to 14 residues. Looked up from germline, CDR1 is SQVTM and CDR2 is ANQGSEA. The CDR3 loop reads CSVARDRGRNEQFF. CDR3 coding DNA: TGCAGCGTTGCCCGGGACAGGGGGCGAAATGAGCAGTTCTTC.

This rearrangement joins TRBV30 to TRBJ1-2, with 7 bases aligning to TRBD1. CDR1 GTSNPN and CDR2 SVGIG come from the germline V gene (reference sequence). V was pared by 4 bases and J by 7 bases, with 15 bases of the junction left unmatched. This CDR3 is 15 amino acids long. CDR3 region: CAWKPWWDSGLGYTF. Written as DNA, the CDR3 is TGTGCCTGGAAACCGTGGTGGGACAGCGGACTTGGCTACACCTTC.

The chain employs TRBV27 and TRBJ1-1; D is unclear. The CDR3 totals 15 residues. CDR1 MNHEY and CDR2 SMNVEV come from the germline V gene (reference sequence). Trimming pared 6 bases from V and 5 bases from J, leaving 19 bases between. The CDR3 sequence: CASSLSGVDWTEAFF. The CDR3 coding sequence is TGTGCCAGCAGCCTTTCCGGGGTTGATTGGACTGAAGCTTTCTTT.

The chain couples TRBV4-1 to TRBJ2-3; D not certain. V dropped 4 bases and J dropped 6 bases, with 11 bases sitting between them. This CDR3 contains 13 residues. Germline V gene data show CDR1 as MGHRA and CDR2 as YSYEKL. The CDR3 spells CASSRSYLDTQYF. The CDR3, as DNA: TGCGCCAGCAGCCGATCTTACTTGGATACGCAGTATTTT.

This clone was recorded only once. The chain links TRBV9 to TRBJ1-5; D unresolved. CDR3 length: 15 amino acids. Germline CDR1 is SGDLS and CDR2 is YYNGEE. Trimming took off 3 bases at V and 0 bases at J, with 10 bases between the two ends. CDR3 sequence (DNA): TGTGCCAGCAGCGCCACAGATTATAGCAATCAGCCCCAGCATTTT. This gives the protein CASSATDYSNQPQHF.

This sequence joins TRBV27 and TRBJ2-5, with TRBD1 matching over 9 bases. The length of the CDR3 is 15 residues. Germline CDR1 MNHEY, CDR2 SMNVEV (reference sequence). With 5 bases clipped from V and 4 bases from J, the junction kept 8 bases outside the gene matches. The CDR3 here is CASSILQGAGETQYF. In nucleotides, the CDR3 is TGTGCCAGCAGTATCCTACAGGGGGCGGGAGAGACCCAGTACTTC.

In its sample, this clone was seen once. The chain carries TRBV30 and TRBJ1-1, with 9 positions matching TRBD1. The V segment lost 1 base and the J segment 3 bases; nucleotides outside the gene matches: 15. The germline CDR1 and CDR2 sequences are GTSNPN and SVGIG (reference sequence). The CDR3 is 18 amino acids. CDR3 in DNA: TGTGCCTGGAGTGGTTGGGGGAGACAGGGGGAAATAGACACTGAAGCTTTCTTT. Its protein is CAWSGWGRQGEIDTEAFF.

This chain connects TRBV18 to TRBJ2-7; D possibly corresponds to TRBD1 (6 bases). Germline V lookup: CDR1 KGHSH, CDR2 LQKENI. The CDR3 contains 14 residues. Trimming took off 3 bases at V and 2 bases at J, with 11 bases between the two ends. The CDR3 DNA reads as TGTGCCAGCTCACCCGCAGGGGCGGCCTACGAGCAGTACTTC. It yields the protein CASSPAGAAYEQYF.

For the CDR3, the DNA is TGTGCCAGCAGCCAGGGACAGTATCAGCCCCAGCATTTT. Protein: CASSQGQYQPQHF. This chain connects TRBV7-9 to TRBJ1-5, with 7 nucleotides matching TRBD1. This CDR3 contains 13 residues. Per germline, CDR1 SEHNR and CDR2 FQNEAQ (reference sequence). The V segment lost 5 bases and the J segment 5 bases; nucleotides outside the gene matches: 3.

V is TRBV5-1 and J is TRBJ1-1, with D possibly being TRBD1 (6 bases). The CDR3 sequence is 14 residues long. The V gene lost 5 bases and the J gene lost 1 base, with 12 bases spanning the gap. The V gene's germline CDR1 is SGHRS and CDR2 YFSETQ. The CDR3 spells CASRPGHPNTEAFF. The CDR3 bases are TGCGCCAGCAGGCCGGGACACCCGAACACTGAAGCTTTCTTT.

Details on this clone: Other nucleotide sequences in the sample specify the same CDR3. The chain uses TRBV6-5 and TRBJ2-6; no clear D. The ends were cut back, 2 bases at V and 0 bases at J, with 5 bases in the middle. This CDR3 is 15 amino acids long. Per germline, CDR1 MNHEY and CDR2 SVGAGI. CDR3 in DNA: TGTGCCAGCAGTTACAGGAGCTCTGGGGCCAACGTCCTGACTTTC. It encodes CASSYRSSGANVLTF.